This is a list of T cell receptor beta chains from one sample in a study of cytomegalovirus exposure and HLA in healthy donors. Assay used: immunoSEQ multiplex PCR; TCRdb lists only in-frame clones, some missing. The sample has around 120,000 clones; over 60% are singletons. The sample was PBMCs. These receptors were obtained from a human donor in good health. The CDR3 runs from the conserved cysteine through the conserved F or W. The D gene is left open where the match is weak. Clone size is stated in some rows and not others, as once, few, many or a class when expanded.

J gene: TRBJ1-5; clone size: NA; D gene: NA; V gene: TRBV30; CDR3 protein: CAWSVGLSVSNQPQHF; CDR3 DNA: TGTGCCTGGAGTGTAGGACTATCCGTTAGCAATCAGCCCCAGCATTTT
J gene: TRBJ2-3; clone size: NA; D gene: TRBD1; V gene: TRBV27; CDR3 protein: CASSLDRVADTQYF; CDR3 DNA: TGTGCCAGCAGCCTGGACAGGGTGGCGGATACGCAGTATTTT
J gene: TRBJ2-4; clone size: once; D gene: NA; V gene: TRBV4-1; CDR3 protein: CASSQESVDIQYF; CDR3 DNA: TGCGCCAGCAGCCAAGAATCTGTTGACATTCAGTACTTC
J gene: TRBJ2-7; clone size: few; D gene: NA; V gene: TRBV7-6; CDR3 protein: CASSLGTRSSDEQYF; CDR3 DNA: TGTGCCAGCAGCTTAGGAACTCGCTCGAGTGACGAGCAGTACTTC
J gene: TRBJ1-3; clone size: few; D gene: NA; V gene: TRBV18; CDR3 protein: CASSPGTGSSGNTIYF; CDR3 DNA: TGTGCCAGCTCACCAGGTACAGGATCGTCTGGAAACACCATATATTTT
J gene: TRBJ2-2; clone size: NA; D gene: NA; V gene: TRBV2; CDR3 protein: CASRLASTGELFF; CDR3 DNA: TGTGCCAGCAGACTAGCATCCACCGGGGAGCTGTTTTTT
J gene: TRBJ2-3; clone size: once; D gene: TRBD1; V gene: TRBV28; CDR3 protein: CASSRGWTGVADTQYF; CDR3 DNA: TGTGCCAGCAGTCGTGGTTGGACAGGGGTAGCAGATACGCAGTATTTT
J gene: TRBJ1-5; clone size: NA; D gene: NA; V gene: TRBV6-1; CDR3 protein: CASSAGNQPQHF; CDR3 DNA: TGTGCCAGCAGTGCGGGAAATCAGCCCCAGCATTTT
J gene: TRBJ2-7; clone size: NA; D gene: NA; V gene: TRBV27; CDR3 protein: CASSPTGLGSYEQYF; CDR3 DNA: TGTGCCAGCAGTCCCACCGGCCTAGGCTCCTACGAGCAGTACTTC
J gene: TRBJ1-3; clone size: NA; D gene: NA; V gene: TRBV18; CDR3 protein: CASSPDDGRRVDTIYF; CDR3 DNA: TGTGCCAGCTCACCAGATGACGGACGGAGGGTGGACACCATATATTTT
J gene: TRBJ1-4; clone size: NA; D gene: TRBD1; V gene: TRBV27; CDR3 protein: CASSLRDRVSEKLFF; CDR3 DNA: TGTGCCAGCAGTTTGAGGGACAGGGTCTCGGAAAAACTGTTTTTT
J gene: TRBJ2-7; clone size: NA; D gene: NA; V gene: TRBV5-1; CDR3 protein: CASRNTYEQYF; CDR3 DNA: TGCGCCAGCAGGAACACCTACGAGCAGTACTTC
J gene: TRBJ1-1; clone size: NA; D gene: NA; V gene: TRBV28; CDR3 protein: CASSLWGPEAFF; CDR3 DNA: TGTGCCAGCAGTTTATGGGGGCCCGAAGCTTTCTTT
J gene: TRBJ1-1; clone size: NA; D gene: NA; V gene: TRBV4-1; CDR3 protein: CASSRDEGEGTEAFF; CDR3 DNA: TGCGCCAGCAGCCGCGATGAGGGGGAGGGGACTGAAGCTTTCTTT
J gene: TRBJ2-2; clone size: NA; D gene: TRBD2; V gene: TRBV2; CDR3 protein: CASRLETSGGNTGELFF; CDR3 DNA: TGTGCCAGCCGCCTGGAAACTAGCGGGGGCAACACCGGGGAGCTGTTTTTT
J gene: TRBJ1-6; clone size: NA; D gene: NA; V gene: TRBV7-3; CDR3 protein: CASSLGQGHSPLHF; CDR3 DNA: TGTGCCAGCAGCTTAGGGCAGGGGCATTCACCCCTCCACTTT
J gene: TRBJ1-1; clone size: NA; D gene: TRBD1; V gene: TRBV11-2; CDR3 protein: CASSWDRGNTEAFF; CDR3 DNA: TGTGCCAGCAGCTGGGACAGGGGAAACACTGAAGCTTTCTTT
J gene: TRBJ2-7; clone size: NA; D gene: NA; V gene: TRBV23-1; CDR3 protein: CASSQRGADEQYF; CDR3 DNA: TGCGCCAGCAGTCAACGTGGGGCAGACGAGCAGTACTTC
J gene: TRBJ2-3; clone size: once; D gene: NA; V gene: TRBV7-9; CDR3 protein: CASSPPLADTQYF; CDR3 DNA: TGTGCCAGCAGCCCACCACTCGCAGATACGCAGTATTTT
J gene: TRBJ1-1; clone size: few; D gene: TRBD1; V gene: TRBV19; CDR3 protein: CASSPRVGQGANEAFF; CDR3 DNA: TGTGCCAGTAGTCCCAGGGTGGGACAGGGCGCGAATGAAGCTTTCTTT
J gene: TRBJ2-7; clone size: once; D gene: NA; V gene: TRBV11-2; CDR3 protein: CASSVSPWGVAYEQYF; CDR3 DNA: TGTGCCAGCAGCGTATCACCTTGGGGGGTAGCCTACGAGCAGTACTTC
J gene: TRBJ2-7; clone size: few; D gene: TRBD1; V gene: TRBV6-5; CDR3 protein: CASTPPGQGSEQYF; CDR3 DNA: TGTGCCAGCACCCCCCCCGGACAGGGGTCCGAGCAGTACTTC
J gene: TRBJ1-1; clone size: NA; D gene: NA; V gene: TRBV28; CDR3 protein: CASSLAREAFF; CDR3 DNA: TGTGCCAGCAGTTTGGCCAGAGAAGCTTTCTTT
J gene: TRBJ2-2; clone size: NA; D gene: TRBD2; V gene: TRBV5-1; CDR3 protein: CASSLAPSGDTGELFF; CDR3 DNA: TGCGCCAGCAGCTTGGCACCTAGCGGGGACACCGGGGAGCTGTTTTTT
J gene: TRBJ1-1; clone size: NA; D gene: NA; V gene: TRBV27; CDR3 protein: CASSNTGNFAEAFF; CDR3 DNA: TGTGCCAGCAGTAACACAGGGAATTTCGCTGAAGCTTTCTTT
J gene: TRBJ1-2; clone size: NA; D gene: NA; V gene: TRBV6-1; CDR3 protein: CASSEASGRVYYGYTF; CDR3 DNA: TGTGCCAGCAGTGAAGCTAGCGGCAGGGTCTACTATGGCTACACCTTC
J gene: TRBJ2-5; clone size: NA; D gene: NA; V gene: TRBV7-9; CDR3 protein: CASSLKGETQYF; CDR3 DNA: TGTGCCAGCAGCTTAAAGGGGGAGACCCAGTACTTC
J gene: TRBJ2-5; clone size: NA; D gene: NA; V gene: TRBV5-1; CDR3 protein: CASSLGLTEETQYF; CDR3 DNA: TGCGCCAGCAGCTTGGGGCTAACAGAAGAGACCCAGTACTTC
J gene: TRBJ2-3; clone size: NA; D gene: TRBD2; V gene: TRBV14; CDR3 protein: CASSQGLAGVTGDTQYF; CDR3 DNA: TGTGCCAGCAGCCAAGGACTAGCGGGAGTAACAGGGGATACGCAGTATTTT
J gene: TRBJ2-7; clone size: NA; D gene: TRBD1; V gene: TRBV5-1; CDR3 protein: CASSLALGGQGDEQYF; CDR3 DNA: TGCGCCAGCAGCTTGGCCCTCGGGGGACAGGGCGACGAGCAGTACTTC
J gene: TRBJ2-7; clone size: NA; D gene: NA; V gene: TRBV18; CDR3 protein: CASSPEFFLLEQYF; CDR3 DNA: TGTGCCAGCTCACCAGAGTTCTTCCTTCTTGAGCAGTACTTC
J gene: TRBJ2-5; clone size: NA; D gene: NA; V gene: TRBV5-4; CDR3 protein: CASSSRDFQETQYF; CDR3 DNA: TGTGCCAGCAGCTCCCGGGACTTCCAAGAGACCCAGTACTTC
J gene: TRBJ2-7; clone size: NA; D gene: NA; V gene: TRBV13; CDR3 protein: CASNRRDHTGEQYF; CDR3 DNA: TGTGCCAGCAATAGGAGGGACCACACAGGCGAGCAGTACTTC
J gene: TRBJ2-2; clone size: NA; D gene: TRBD1; V gene: TRBV9; CDR3 protein: CASTGGITGELFF; CDR3 DNA: TGTGCCAGCACAGGGGGAATCACCGGGGAGCTGTTTTTT
J gene: TRBJ2-1; clone size: NA; D gene: NA; V gene: TRBV2; CDR3 protein: CASDTRNEQFF; CDR3 DNA: TGTGCCAGCGACACCCGGAATGAGCAGTTCTTC
J gene: TRBJ2-1; clone size: NA; D gene: TRBD1; V gene: TRBV28; CDR3 protein: CASKMDREYNEQFF; CDR3 DNA: TGTGCCAGCAAGATGGACAGGGAGTACAATGAGCAGTTCTTC
J gene: TRBJ1-2; clone size: NA; D gene: NA; V gene: TRBV7-9; CDR3 protein: CASSLGGPAGYTF; CDR3 DNA: TGTGCCAGCAGCTTAGGGGGCCCCGCCGGCTACACCTTC
J gene: TRBJ2-1; clone size: NA; D gene: NA; V gene: TRBV2; CDR3 protein: CASKGRQAADNEQFF; CDR3 DNA: TGTGCCAGCAAAGGCCGACAGGCTGCTGACAATGAGCAGTTCTTC
J gene: TRBJ2-7; clone size: NA; D gene: TRBD1; V gene: TRBV14; CDR3 protein: CASSPGTGRHEQYF; CDR3 DNA: TGTGCCAGCAGCCCTGGGACAGGGAGGCACGAGCAGTACTTC
J gene: TRBJ2-2; clone size: once; D gene: NA; V gene: TRBV11-2; CDR3 protein: CASSPGNTGELFF; CDR3 DNA: TGTGCCAGCAGCCCGGGGAACACCGGGGAGCTGTTTTTT
J gene: TRBJ1-5; clone size: NA; D gene: TRBD1; V gene: TRBV19; CDR3 protein: CATAGTGFSNQPQHF; CDR3 DNA: TGTGCCACCGCCGGGACAGGGTTTAGCAATCAGCCCCAGCATTTT
J gene: TRBJ2-1; clone size: NA; D gene: NA; V gene: TRBV5-6; CDR3 protein: CASSFRREQFF; CDR3 DNA: TGTGCCAGCAGCTTTCGCAGGGAGCAGTTCTTC